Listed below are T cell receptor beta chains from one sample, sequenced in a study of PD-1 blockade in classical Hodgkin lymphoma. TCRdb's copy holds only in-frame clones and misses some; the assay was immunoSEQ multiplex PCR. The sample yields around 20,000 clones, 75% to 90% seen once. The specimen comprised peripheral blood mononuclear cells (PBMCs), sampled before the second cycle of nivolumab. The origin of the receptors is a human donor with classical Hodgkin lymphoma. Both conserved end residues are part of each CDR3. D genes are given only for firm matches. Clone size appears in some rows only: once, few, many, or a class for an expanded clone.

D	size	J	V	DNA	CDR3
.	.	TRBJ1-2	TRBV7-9	TGTGCCAGCAGCTCTAACTTCAAGGCGGTTGGTGGCTACACCTTC	CASSSNFKAVGGYTF
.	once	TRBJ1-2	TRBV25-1	TGTGCCAGCAGTGAATATTTGGATCCGGGACACTCTAACTATGGCTACACCTTC	CASSEYLDPGHSNYGYTF
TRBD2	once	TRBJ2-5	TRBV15	TGTGCCACCAGCAGAGAGGGACTAGCTCTGGAGACCCAGTACTTC	CATSREGLALETQYF
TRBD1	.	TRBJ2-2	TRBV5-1	TGCGCCAGCAGCCACCGCGGACAGGGGAACACCAGGGAGCTGTTTTTT	CASSHRGQGNTRELFF
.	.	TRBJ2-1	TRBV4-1	TGCGCCAGCAGCCAACCCCGGGACTCAGCCTACAATGAGCAGTTCTTC	CASSQPRDSAYNEQFF
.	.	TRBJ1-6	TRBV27	TGTGCCAGCAGTTTATCGGGGGGTTCCTATAATTCACCCCTCCACTTT	CASSLSGGSYNSPLHF
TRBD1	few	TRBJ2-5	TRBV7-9	TGTGCCAGCAGCTCCCGGACAGGGACGGGGGAGACCCAGTACTTC	CASSSRTGTGETQYF
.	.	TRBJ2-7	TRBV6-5	TGTGCCAGCAGCCTGCTAGGGGGGGGCCGCTACGAGCAGTACTTC	CASSLLGGGRYEQYF
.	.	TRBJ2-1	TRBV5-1	TGCGCCAGCAGCTTGGAAAATGAGCAGTTCTTC	CASSLENEQFF
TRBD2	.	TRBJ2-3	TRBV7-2	TGTGCCAGCAGCTTATTTTGGCGCGGGGGGGCTTCAGATACGCAGTATTTT	CASSLFWRGGASDTQYF
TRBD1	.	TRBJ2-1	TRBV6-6	TGTGCCAGCAAGCCAGGGGGAAGCATCTACAATGAGCAGTTCTTC	CASKPGGSIYNEQFF
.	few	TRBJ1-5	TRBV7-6	TGTGCCAGCAGCTTATCGGGGGATCAGCCCCAGCATTTT	CASSLSGDQPQHF
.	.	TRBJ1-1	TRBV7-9	TGTGCCAGCAGCTTATCGGGGGGGCGGATTACTGAAGCTTTCTTT	CASSLSGGRITEAFF
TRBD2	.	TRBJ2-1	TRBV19	TGTGCCAGTAATATAGCGGGGGGGCTGGGTGAGCAGTTCTTC	CASNIAGGLGEQFF
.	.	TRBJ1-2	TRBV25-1	TGTGCCAGCAGTGAATTTTCGGCCTATGGCTACACCTTC	CASSEFSAYGYTF
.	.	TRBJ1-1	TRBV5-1	TGCGCCAGCAGCGTTGGAGACATGAACACTGAAGCTTTCTTT	CASSVGDMNTEAFF